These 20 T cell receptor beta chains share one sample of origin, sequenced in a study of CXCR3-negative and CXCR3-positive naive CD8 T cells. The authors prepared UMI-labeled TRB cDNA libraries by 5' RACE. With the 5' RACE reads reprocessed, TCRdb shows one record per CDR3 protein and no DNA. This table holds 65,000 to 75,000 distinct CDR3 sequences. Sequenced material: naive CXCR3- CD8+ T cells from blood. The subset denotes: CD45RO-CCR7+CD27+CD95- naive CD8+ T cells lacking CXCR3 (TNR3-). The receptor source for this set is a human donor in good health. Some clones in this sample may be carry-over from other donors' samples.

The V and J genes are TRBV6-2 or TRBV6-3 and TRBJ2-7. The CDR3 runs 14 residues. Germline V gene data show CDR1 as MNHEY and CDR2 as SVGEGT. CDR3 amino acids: CASSYSSSSYEQYF.

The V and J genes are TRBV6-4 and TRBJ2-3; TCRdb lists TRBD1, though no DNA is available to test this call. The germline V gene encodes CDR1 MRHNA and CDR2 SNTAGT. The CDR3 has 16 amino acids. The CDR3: CASSESPGGNTDTQYF.

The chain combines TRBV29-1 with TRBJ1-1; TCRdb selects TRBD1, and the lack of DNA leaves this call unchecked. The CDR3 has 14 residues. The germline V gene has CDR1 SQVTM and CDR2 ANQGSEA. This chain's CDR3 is CSAPGVGVNTEAFF.

CDR3 in amino acids: CASSLGSGGAWETQYF. V is TRBV7-8 and J is TRBJ2-5; TCRdb designates TRBD2, a call that cannot be tested without DNA. This CDR3 has 16 residues. Germline loops: CDR1 SGHVS, CDR2 FQNEAQ.

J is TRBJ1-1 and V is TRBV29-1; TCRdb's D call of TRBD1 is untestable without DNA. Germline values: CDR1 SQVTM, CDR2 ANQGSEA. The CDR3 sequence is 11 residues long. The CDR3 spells CSVDGRDEAFF.

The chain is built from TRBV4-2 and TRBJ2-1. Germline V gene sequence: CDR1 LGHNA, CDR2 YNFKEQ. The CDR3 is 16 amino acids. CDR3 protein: CASSQVAGGADNEQFF.

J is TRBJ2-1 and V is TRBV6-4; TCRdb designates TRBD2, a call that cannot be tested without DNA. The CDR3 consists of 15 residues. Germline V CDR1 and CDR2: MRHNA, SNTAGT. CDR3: CASSATSGGNNEQFF.

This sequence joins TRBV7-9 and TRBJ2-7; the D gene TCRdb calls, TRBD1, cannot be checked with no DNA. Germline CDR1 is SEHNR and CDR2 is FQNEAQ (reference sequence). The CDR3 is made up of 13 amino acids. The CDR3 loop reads CASRKDTIYEQYF.

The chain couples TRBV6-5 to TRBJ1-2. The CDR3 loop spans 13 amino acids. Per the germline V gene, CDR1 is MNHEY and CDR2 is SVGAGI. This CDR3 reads CASSYSIADGYTF.

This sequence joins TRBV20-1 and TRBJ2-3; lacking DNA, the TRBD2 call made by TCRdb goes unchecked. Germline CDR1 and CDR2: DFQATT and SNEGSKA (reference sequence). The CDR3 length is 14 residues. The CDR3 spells CSAREEGPSDTQYF.

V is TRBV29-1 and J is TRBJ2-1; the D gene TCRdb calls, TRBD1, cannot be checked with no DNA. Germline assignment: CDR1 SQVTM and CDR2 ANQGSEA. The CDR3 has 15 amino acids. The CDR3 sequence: CSVHGGQVRGDEQFF.

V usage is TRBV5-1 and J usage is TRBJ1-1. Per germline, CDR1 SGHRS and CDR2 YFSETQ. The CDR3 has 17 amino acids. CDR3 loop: CASRATARGGSNTEAFF.

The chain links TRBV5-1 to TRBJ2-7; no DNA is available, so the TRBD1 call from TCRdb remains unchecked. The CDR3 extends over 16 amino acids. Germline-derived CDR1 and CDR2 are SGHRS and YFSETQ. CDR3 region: CASSLIGSPAGQEQYF.

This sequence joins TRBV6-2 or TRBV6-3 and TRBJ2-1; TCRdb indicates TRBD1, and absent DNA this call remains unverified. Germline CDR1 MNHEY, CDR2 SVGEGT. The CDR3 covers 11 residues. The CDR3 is CASSTGSEQFF.

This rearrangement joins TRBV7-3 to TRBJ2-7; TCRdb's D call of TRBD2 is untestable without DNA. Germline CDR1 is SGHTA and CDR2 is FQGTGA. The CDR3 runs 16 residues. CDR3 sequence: CASSSKAGLGDYEQYF.

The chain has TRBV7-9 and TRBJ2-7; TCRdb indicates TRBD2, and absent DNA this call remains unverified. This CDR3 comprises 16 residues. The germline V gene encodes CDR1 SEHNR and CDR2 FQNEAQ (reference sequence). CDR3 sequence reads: CASSLVGVDSSYEQYF.

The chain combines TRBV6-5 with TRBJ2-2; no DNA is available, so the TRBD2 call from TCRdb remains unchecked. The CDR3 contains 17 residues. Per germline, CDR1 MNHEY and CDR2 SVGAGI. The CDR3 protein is CASSYWSSSGWIGELFF.

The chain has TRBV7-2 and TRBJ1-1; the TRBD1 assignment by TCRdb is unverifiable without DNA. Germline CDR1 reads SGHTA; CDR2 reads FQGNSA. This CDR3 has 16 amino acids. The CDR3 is CASSLVAPGGNTEAFF.

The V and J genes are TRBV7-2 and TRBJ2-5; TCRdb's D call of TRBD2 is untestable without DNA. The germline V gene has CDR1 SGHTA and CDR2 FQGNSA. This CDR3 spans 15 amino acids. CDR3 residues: CASSPPRLAEETQYF.

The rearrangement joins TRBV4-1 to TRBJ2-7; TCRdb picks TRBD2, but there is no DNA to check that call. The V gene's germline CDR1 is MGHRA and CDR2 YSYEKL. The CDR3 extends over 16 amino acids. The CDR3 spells CASSQTAGGISYEQYF.